The next 10 T cell receptor beta chains were all read from a single sample in a study of T cell responses to AZD1222 COVID-19 vaccine. Method: immunoSEQ multiplex PCR; TCRdb's copy keeps in-frame clones and lacks some. The sample lists about 200,000 clones, around 90% seen once, with roughly 7.7% in the top ten. The source was peripheral blood, collected on day 0 of AZD1222 vaccination. Source of these receptors: an adult in good health.

V usage is TRBV4-1 and J usage is TRBJ1-6; no clear D. The CDR3 totals 16 residues. The V and J ends lost 0 bases and 9 bases respectively, with 15 bases between them. The germline CDR1 and CDR2 sequences are MGHRA and YSYEKL. The CDR3 sequence is CASSQEGFDLGSPLHF. CDR3 in DNA: TGCGCCAGCAGCCAAGAGGGTTTTGACTTGGGTTCACCCCTCCACTTT.

The chain carries TRBV5-5 and TRBJ1-5; 8 nucleotides agree with TRBD1. The J segment lost 7 bases and the V segment lost 2 bases, leaving 5 bases of the junction unmatched. The CDR3 loop spans 14 amino acids. Germline loops: CDR1 SGHKS, CDR2 YYEKEE (reference sequence). CDR3: CASSLAGGFQPQHF. Written as DNA, the CDR3 is TGTGCCAGCAGCTTAGCAGGGGGCTTCCAGCCCCAGCATTTT.

This chain joins TRBV28 and TRBJ2-7; D is uncertain. V gave up 2 bases and J gave up 2 bases, with 1 base separating them. Per germline, CDR1 MDHEN and CDR2 SYDVKM. This CDR3 is built from 11 residues. CDR3 in amino acids: CASSLAYEQYF. Here the CDR3 DNA reads TGTGCCAGCAGTTTAGCCTACGAGCAGTACTTC.

This chain connects TRBV7-2 to TRBJ1-3; D is perhaps TRBD1 (5 bases). Trimming removed 5 bases from V and 1 base from J, with 9 bases in between. This CDR3 has 14 amino acids. Looked up from germline, CDR1 is SGHTA and CDR2 is FQGNSA. Here the CDR3 reads CASSPGLSGNTIYF. In nucleotides, the CDR3 is TGTGCCAGCAGCCCAGGGTTATCTGGAAACACCATATATTTT.

The gene calls are TRBV6-2 or TRBV6-3 and TRBJ1-5; 7 bases fit TRBD1. From germline, CDR1 is MNHEY and CDR2 SVGEGT. The CDR3 totals 21 residues. The trim removed 0 bases at V and 2 bases at J, leaving 19 bases unmatched. In DNA, the CDR3 is TGTGCCAGCAGTTACTCAGAATTTAGACAGGGTGGCGTCGGGGGCAATCAGCCCCAGCATTTT. This codes for CASSYSEFRQGGVGGNQPQHF.

The CDR3 loop reads CASSSKTDPYGYTF. The CDR3 bases are TGTGCCAGCAGCTCCAAGACGGATCCTTATGGCTACACCTTC. The chain combines TRBV7-9 with TRBJ1-2; D not certain. V was trimmed by 4 bases and J by 5 bases, leaving 14 bases between them. The CDR3 consists of 14 residues. Germline V gene lookup returns CDR1 SEHNR and CDR2 FQNEAQ (reference sequence).

The rearrangement links TRBV10-3 to TRBJ2-2, with D possibly being TRBD1 or TRBD2 (6 bases each). CDR3 length: 13 residues. Deletions cut 8 bases from V and 4 bases from J, with 11 bases between. Germline CDR1 reads ENHRY; CDR2 reads SYGVKD. The CDR3 spells CAIPGAGTGELFF. The DNA for the CDR3 is TGTGCCATCCCGGGGGCCGGCACCGGGGAGCTGTTTTTT.

This CDR3 reads CASSTGTYNSPLHF. CDR3 sequence (DNA): TGTGCCAGCTCGACAGGTACCTATAATTCACCCCTCCACTTT. This chain connects TRBV5-4 to TRBJ1-6; tentative D call: TRBD1 (6 bases). Per germline, CDR1 SGHNT and CDR2 YYREEE (reference sequence). V gave up 7 bases and J gave up 2 bases, with 10 bases separating them. The CDR3 is made up of 14 amino acids.

The chain employs TRBV10-2 and TRBJ2-7; D is ambiguous. This CDR3 is built from 13 residues. The V gene lost 4 bases and the J gene lost 1 base, with 8 bases spanning the gap. Per germline, CDR1 WSHSY and CDR2 SAAADI. The CDR3 sequence: CASSVGGSYEQYF. CDR3 sequence (DNA): TGCGCCAGCAGTGTAGGCGGATCCTACGAGCAGTACTTC.

The J gene is TRBJ2-5, the V gene TRBV19; D is perhaps TRBD2 (6 bases). Between the trimmed V and J ends, which lost 5 bases and 9 bases, there was a span of 16 bases. The germline V gene has CDR1 LNHDA and CDR2 SQIVND (reference sequence). There are 13 residues in the CDR3. The CDR3 nucleotides read TGTGCCAGTAGTGCCCTGGAGGGCGGGGCCCAGTACTTC. Amino acids: CASSALEGGAQYF.